Presented here are 29 T cell receptor beta chains from one specimen sequenced in a study of CD8+ T cells in alopecia areata. RNA was isolated and reverse transcribed to cDNA, the sequencing template. Some clones are missing from TCRdb's copy, which holds only in-frame ones; the method was immunoSEQ multiplex PCR. The table includes some 130,000 clones, around 60% detected once. Source: CD4+ T cells sorted from blood, taken at week 0. The receptors were sampled from a human donor with alopecia areata.

The CDR3 DNA is TGTGCCAGCAGCGCCCCAGGGTACGAGCAGTACTTC. This encodes CASSAPGYEQYF. V gene TRBV7-2 combines with J gene TRBJ2-7; maybe TRBD1 (5 bases). Germline loops: CDR1 SGHTA, CDR2 FQGNSA. There are 12 residues in the CDR3. V gave up 5 bases and J gave up 4 bases, with 9 bases separating them.

This chain links TRBV7-9 with TRBJ2-2; TRBD2 matches 12 bases. CDR3 length equals 18 residues. Germline V gene sequence: CDR1 SEHNR, CDR2 FQNEAQ (reference sequence). The ends lost 5 bases at V and 4 bases at J; junction bases unmatched: 11. The CDR3 DNA follows: TGTGCCAGCAGCCCCTCTCTAGCGGGAGGGCCCGGCACCGGGGAGCTGTTTTTT. Amino acids: CASSPSLAGGPGTGELFF. The variable domain in full, with the rest retrieved from reference TRBV7-9 and TRBJ2-2, is DTGVSQNPRHKITKRGQNVTFRCDPISEHNRLYWYRQTLGQGPEFLTYFQNEAQLEKSRLLSDRFSAERPKGSFSTLEIQRTEQGDSAMYLCASSPSLAGGPGTGELFFGEGSRLTVL.

The genes are TRBV30 and TRBJ1-1; D not resolved. Trimming left V 4 bases short and J 5 bases short, with 14 bases between. CDR3 length: 13 residues. Germline values: CDR1 GTSNPN, CDR2 SVGIG (reference sequence). The DNA for the CDR3 is TGTGCCTGGAACTCGGCGGTCGGGACTGAAGCTTTCTTT. Its translation is CAWNSAVGTEAFF.

V is TRBV4-1 and J is TRBJ1-5; D not certain. From germline, CDR1 is MGHRA and CDR2 YSYEKL. The V end lost 4 bases, the J end lost 5 bases, and 18 bases lay between the germline ends. The CDR3 is 16 residues long. Here the CDR3 reads CASSLRLDFPHQPQHF. CDR3 DNA sequence: TGCGCCAGCAGCCTCCGGCTGGACTTCCCCCATCAGCCCCAGCATTTT.

In its sample, this clone was seen a few times. Other nucleotide sequences in the sample specify the same CDR3. V and J are TRBV7-9 and TRBJ1-3; tentative D call: TRBD1 (5 bases). The germline gives CDR1 SEHNR, CDR2 FQNEAQ (reference sequence). V was clipped by 5 bases and J by 0 bases, with 11 bases between them. This CDR3 comprises 15 residues. This chain's CDR3 is CASSATGFSGNTIYF. The CDR3 nucleotides are TGTGCCAGCAGCGCTACAGGTTTCTCTGGAAACACCATATATTTT.

The chain couples TRBV28 to TRBJ1-2, with a tentative D call TRBD1 (5 bases). This CDR3 is 14 amino acids long. Trimming removed 6 bases from V and 8 bases from J, with 19 bases in between. Germline lookup yields CDR1 MDHEN and CDR2 SYDVKM. CDR3 protein: CASRYGTSEWGYTF. The CDR3 nucleotides read TGTGCCAGCAGATACGGGACCTCTGAGTGGGGCTACACCTTC.

This clone was detected only a few times. J is TRBJ1-1 and V is TRBV19, with a tentative D call TRBD1 (5 bases). V lost 4 bases and J 3 bases, leaving 12 bases between the germline ends. Germline V gene lookup returns CDR1 LNHDA and CDR2 SQIVND (reference sequence). This CDR3 is built from 14 residues. CDR3 DNA: TGTGCCAGTAGTACAGGGTTTACGGACACTGAAGCTTTCTTT. Translation: CASSTGFTDTEAFF.

The chain links TRBV11-2 to TRBJ1-1; tentatively, D is TRBD1 (6 bases). The CDR3 has 13 amino acids. Trimming shortened V by 8 bases and J by 0 bases, and 10 bases separated the two germline ends. Germline values: CDR1 SGHAT, CDR2 FQNNGV. The CDR3 loop reads CASGGGMNTEAFF. Here the CDR3 DNA reads TGTGCCAGCGGGGGCGGGATGAACACTGAAGCTTTCTTT.

The gene calls are TRBV9 and TRBJ2-2; D is unresolved. Germline V CDR1 and CDR2: SGDLS, YYNGEE. Trimming removed 0 bases from V and 2 bases from J, with 5 bases in between. The CDR3 is 14 amino acids. This chain's CDR3 is CASSVGVNTGELFF. The CDR3 nucleotides read TGTGCCAGCAGCGTAGGGGTCAACACCGGGGAGCTGTTTTTT.

The CDR3 DNA sequence: TGTGCCAGCAGCTTAGACCAGTTACAAGAGACCCAGTACTTC. Translated: CASSLDQLQETQYF. The chain joins TRBV7-6 to TRBJ2-5; no clear D gene. The CDR3 runs 14 residues. Trimming removed 1 base from V and 2 bases from J, with 8 bases in between. Looked up from germline, CDR1 is SGHVS and CDR2 is FNYEAQ.

This chain joins TRBV7-9 and TRBJ1-1; a possible D gene is TRBD1 (5 bases). The CDR3 length is 12 residues. The germline V and J ends were trimmed by 5 bases and 6 bases, with 10 bases remaining between them. CDR1 is SEHNR and CDR2 is FQNEAQ in the germline V gene (reference sequence). CDR3 nucleotide sequence: TGTGCCAGCAGCGCCTCGGGGGCTGAAGCTTTCTTT. It translates to CASSASGAEAFF.

The V call is TRBV15, the J call TRBJ1-2, with 9 bases matching TRBD1. Germline V lookup: CDR1 LNHNV, CDR2 YYDKDF (reference sequence). The junction had 12 bases not matched to a gene; V was cut back by 0 bases and J by 4 bases. The CDR3 extends over 18 amino acids. CDR3 residues: CATSRDARDRVYGYGYTF. The CDR3 DNA sequence: TGTGCCACCAGCAGAGACGCCCGGGACAGGGTTTATGGCTATGGCTACACCTTC.

The chain combines TRBV6-5 with TRBJ1-5, with D possibly TRBD1 on 5 matching bases. V dropped 6 bases and J dropped 2 bases, with 8 bases sitting between them. The germline V gene has CDR1 MNHEY and CDR2 SVGAGI. The CDR3 has 13 amino acids. The CDR3 coding sequence is TGTGCCAGCAGAGGGGAGCGCAATCAGCCCCAGCATTTT. This codes for CASRGERNQPQHF.

This clone showed up just a few times. V is TRBV7-2 and J is TRBJ1-3; D remains ambiguous. The germline V gene has CDR1 SGHTA and CDR2 FQGNSA. The CDR3 has 16 amino acids. V lost 1 base and J lost 0, with 10 bases in between. CDR3 DNA sequence: TGTGCCAGCAGCTTAGGACCCGCTAGCTCTGGAAACACCATATATTTT. Its translation is CASSLGPASSGNTIYF.

This chain uses TRBV4-3 with TRBJ2-7; D is unresolved. CDR1 is LGHNA, CDR2 YSLEER, per germline. This CDR3 is built from 15 residues. V was clipped by 1 base and J by 2 bases, with 12 bases between them. CDR3 loop: CASSQVVGQTYEQYF. The CDR3 DNA reads as TGCGCCAGCAGCCAAGTGGTTGGGCAGACCTACGAGCAGTACTTC.

The chain carries TRBV4-1 and TRBJ2-5; no reliable D call. Trimming shortened V by 0 bases and J by 4 bases, and 9 bases separated the two germline ends. CDR3 length: 14 residues. Per the germline V gene, CDR1 is MGHRA and CDR2 is YSYEKL. The CDR3 is CASSQEWRRETQYF. The CDR3 bases are TGCGCCAGCAGCCAAGAGTGGCGTCGAGAGACCCAGTACTTC.

V gene TRBV7-2 combines with J gene TRBJ2-7; D unclear. The CDR3 runs 14 residues. The germline V and J ends were trimmed by 5 bases and 6 bases, with 17 bases remaining between them. Per germline, CDR1 SGHTA and CDR2 FQGNSA. The chain's CDR3 is CASSKTRAEFEQYF. For the CDR3, the DNA is TGTGCCAGCAGCAAAACCCGGGCGGAGTTCGAGCAGTACTTC.

This clone has just a few counts. This chain uses TRBV10-3 with TRBJ2-1; D ambiguous. V shed 3 bases and J shed 1 base, with 1 base lying between them. The CDR3 loop spans 12 amino acids. Germline loops: CDR1 ENHRY, CDR2 SYGVKD. CDR3 bases: TGTGCCATCAGTGATTCCTACAATGAGCAGTTCTTC. Amino acid sequence: CAISDSYNEQFF.

The chain is built from TRBV5-1 and TRBJ2-1; D unresolved. The CDR3 length is 14 residues. Germline assignment: CDR1 SGHRS and CDR2 YFSETQ. The V and J ends lost 1 base and 8 bases respectively, with 13 bases between them. The CDR3 region is CASSLFLSNDEQFF. The CDR3 DNA follows: TGCGCCAGCAGCTTGTTTCTTAGTAACGATGAGCAGTTCTTC.

The V gene is TRBV7-9, the J gene TRBJ2-3, with D unclear. The CDR3 consists of 14 residues. V lost 1 base and J lost 9, with 14 bases in between. The germline V gene encodes CDR1 SEHNR and CDR2 FQNEAQ (reference sequence). The CDR3 region has the DNA TGTGCCAGCAGCTTAGTGGGTGAGGACCGAACGCAGTATTTT. Amino acids: CASSLVGEDRTQYF.

The CDR3 nucleotides are TGTGCCAGCAGCTTAGTTGATGCAGGGGGCGCAGATACGCAGTATTTT. It encodes CASSLVDAGGADTQYF. The chain recombines TRBV7-9 with TRBJ2-3, with 8 positions matching TRBD1. The J segment lost 4 bases and the V segment lost 1 base, leaving 7 bases of the junction unmatched. The CDR3 contains 16 residues. CDR1 is SEHNR and CDR2 is FQNEAQ in the germline V gene (reference sequence).

CDR3 DNA: TGTGCCACCAGCAGAGTCGTAAATAGGGATTCACCCCTCCACTTT. It specifies CATSRVVNRDSPLHF. V gene TRBV15 combines with J gene TRBJ1-6; D gene uncertain. CDR1 and CDR2 from the germline V gene are LNHNV and YYDKDF (reference sequence). With 1 base removed from V and 8 bases from J, the gap between germline ends came to 12 bases. This CDR3 comprises 15 residues. Full variable domain (outside the CDR3, taken from reference TRBV15 and TRBJ1-6): DAMVIQNPRYQVTQFGKPVTLSCSQTLNHNVMYWYQQKSSQAPKLLFHYYDKDFNNEADTPDNFQSRRPNTSFCFLDIRSPGLGDTAMYLCATSRVVNRDSPLHFGNGTRLTVT.

This rearrangement joins TRBV7-8 to TRBJ1-5, with a weak D call TRBD1 (6 bases). The V and J ends lost 4 bases and 0 bases respectively, with 13 bases between them. Germline CDR1 SGHVS, CDR2 FQNEAQ. The length of the CDR3 is 16 residues. The CDR3 is CASSSGQPHSNQPQHF. The CDR3 DNA is TGTGCCAGCAGCTCAGGACAGCCACATAGCAATCAGCCCCAGCATTTT.

The chain couples TRBV30 to TRBJ2-1; TRBD2 matches at 9 bases. V trimming: 4 bases; J trimming: 1 base; junction bases outside the gene matches: 5. Looked up from germline, CDR1 is GTSNPN and CDR2 is SVGIG (reference sequence). This CDR3 region has 15 residues. The CDR3 region has the DNA TGTGCCTGGACGGCGGGAGGGCCGTCCTACAATGAGCAGTTCTTC. Protein sequence: CAWTAGGPSYNEQFF.

V gene TRBV15 combines with J gene TRBJ2-1; 7 bases are a match to TRBD1. Germline CDR1 is LNHNV and CDR2 is YYDKDF (reference sequence). Unmatched junction bases numbered 8, after V lost 5 bases and J lost 7 bases. This CDR3 has 14 amino acids. The CDR3 reads CATSSRDSNNEQFF. The CDR3 DNA sequence: TGTGCCACCAGCTCCCGGGACAGTAATAATGAGCAGTTCTTC. Filled out from reference TRBV15 and TRBJ2-1, the complete variable domain reads DAMVIQNPRYQVTQFGKPVTLSCSQTLNHNVMYWYQQKSSQAPKLLFHYYDKDFNNEADTPDNFQSRRPNTSFCFLDIRSPGLGDTAMYLCATSSRDSNNEQFFGPGTRLTVL.

This clone has only a few counts. The same CDR3 arises from other DNA sequences in this sample as well. The chain employs TRBV7-9 and TRBJ1-1; D remains unclear. There are 13 residues in the CDR3. V gave up 1 base and J gave up 5 bases, with 8 bases separating them. CDR1 SEHNR and CDR2 FQNEAQ come from the germline V gene (reference sequence). CDR3 sequence reads: CASSLEGLTEAFF. CDR3 nucleotide sequence: TGTGCCAGCAGCTTAGAGGGTCTTACTGAAGCTTTCTTT.

V usage is TRBV7-9 and J usage is TRBJ1-6; D not certain. Germline loops: CDR1 SEHNR, CDR2 FQNEAQ (reference sequence). The V end lost 3 bases, the J end lost 6 bases, and 9 bases lay between the germline ends. The CDR3 sequence is 14 residues long. Written as DNA, the CDR3 is TGTGCCAGCAGCTTTGGCACTATTAATTCACCCCTCCACTTT. Translated: CASSFGTINSPLHF.

In nucleotides, the CDR3 is TGTGCCAGCAGTTGGACTAGCGGGGACCAAGGAGAGACCCAGTACTTC. Protein sequence: CASSWTSGDQGETQYF. V and J are TRBV6-5 and TRBJ2-5; 12 bases agree with TRBD2. CDR1 MNHEY and CDR2 SVGAGI come from the germline V gene. With 4 bases clipped from V and 4 bases from J, the junction kept 7 bases outside the gene matches. The CDR3 loop spans 16 amino acids.

The chain's CDR3 is CASSQGGTGGDTDTQYF. Here the CDR3 DNA reads TGTGCCAGCAGCCAAGGAGGTACGGGGGGGGACACAGATACGCAGTATTTT. V and J are TRBV4-2 and TRBJ2-3, with 8 bases matching TRBD2. The CDR3 is 17 amino acids. The V and J ends lost 1 base and 2 bases, in that order; junction bases with no gene match: 8. Germline lookup yields CDR1 LGHNA and CDR2 YNFKEQ.